This TCR beta chain stems from a study of regulatory T cells in long-lasting Graves disease. The time point: newly diagnosed GD, antithyroid drugs for less than 3 months. After RNA was extracted from PBMCs, the TCR library was made from it. Graves' disease diagnoses used American Thyroid Association guidelines. Xi'an, China, was home to the endocrinology department that provided patients. This clonotype has just a few counts. Through Arm-PCR of CDR3 regions and iRepertoire HTBI primers, TCR beta libraries were built. TCRdb recomputed calls from the multiplex PCR reads with MiXCR, one row per CDR3 protein. The sample contains 400,000 to 450,000 distinct CDR3 sequences, approximately 15% of which appear only once. The germline gives CDR1 MNHGY, CDR2 SVAAGI. J was trimmed by 0 bases and V by 3 bases; bases with no gene match: 7. The CDR3 sequence is 17 residues long. These records were also assigned to another study, of T cells in Graves' hyperthyroidism and ophthalmopathy. That work contributes: During a first-round RT-PCR of the TCR CDR3, the HTBI primer set was used.

The rearrangement links TRBV6-9 to TRBJ1-5, with TRBD1 identical over 8 bases. Sequencing was performed on peripheral blood mononuclear cells (PBMCs), taken at new diagnosis, from a patient treated with antithyroid drugs. This clonotype was sampled from a woman aged 25 to 39 with Graves disease. The CDR3 DNA is TGTGCCAGCAGTTACCCGGGACAGGAGTATAGCAATCAGCCCCAGCATTTT. It translates to CASSYPGQEYSNQPQHF.